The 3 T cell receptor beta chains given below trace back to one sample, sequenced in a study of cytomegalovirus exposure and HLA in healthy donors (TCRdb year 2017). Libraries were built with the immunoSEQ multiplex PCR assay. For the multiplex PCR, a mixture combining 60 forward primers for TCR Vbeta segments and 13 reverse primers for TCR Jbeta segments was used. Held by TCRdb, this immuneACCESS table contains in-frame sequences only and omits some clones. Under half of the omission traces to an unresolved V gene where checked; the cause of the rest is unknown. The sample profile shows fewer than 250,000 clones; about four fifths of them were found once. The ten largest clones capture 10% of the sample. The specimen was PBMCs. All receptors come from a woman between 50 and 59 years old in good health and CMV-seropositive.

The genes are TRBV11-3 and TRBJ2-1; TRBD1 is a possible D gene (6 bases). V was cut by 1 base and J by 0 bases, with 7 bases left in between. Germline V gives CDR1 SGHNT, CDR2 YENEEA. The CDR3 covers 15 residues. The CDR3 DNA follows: TGTGCCAGCAGCTTAGGCAGGGGCTCCTACAATGAGCAGTTCTTC. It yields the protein CASSLGRGSYNEQFF.

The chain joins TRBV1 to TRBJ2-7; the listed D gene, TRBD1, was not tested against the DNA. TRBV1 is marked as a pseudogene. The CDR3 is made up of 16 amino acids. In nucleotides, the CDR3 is TGCACCAGCAGCCAAGATGGGGACAGGGGAACTTGGGAGCAGTACTTC. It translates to CTSSQDGDRGTWEQYF.

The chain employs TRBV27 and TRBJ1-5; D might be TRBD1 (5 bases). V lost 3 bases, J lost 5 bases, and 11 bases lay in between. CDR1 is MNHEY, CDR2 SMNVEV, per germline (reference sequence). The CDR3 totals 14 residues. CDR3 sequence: CASSLTALHQPQHF. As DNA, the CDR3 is TGTGCCAGCAGTTTGACAGCGCTCCATCAGCCCCAGCATTTT.